This T cell receptor beta chain was retrieved from a study of blood T cell repertoires in COVID-19. In the study overall: From the United States, Italy and Spain came samples of acute and convalescent COVID-19. PBMCs, B-cell-depleted T cells, or T cells were the source of the cDNA or gDNA that made up the material.

Trimming cost V 6 bases and J 10 bases; bases outside gene matches: 7. Germline assignment: CDR1 MDHEN and CDR2 SYDVKM. This CDR3 has 15 amino acids. As processed by the authors: It was from reference gene primer amplification that nucleated cell counts were estimated. Clones were read by immunoSEQ multiplex PCR, and TCRdb kept only the in-frame ones, dropping some. D and trimming were read from the DNA, whereas the V and J calls and clone size are those reported in that table. In the table there are approximately 100,000 clones, around 85% of which are singletons. Sequencing was performed on peripheral blood. This chain joins TRBV28 and TRBJ1-6, with TRBD1 matching over 12 bases. The TCR comes from an elderly woman with active or convalescent COVID-19. The CDR3 region has the DNA TGTGCCAGCAGCCCGGGACAGGGGGCAGGATCACCCCTCCACTTT. Amino acids: CASSPGQGAGSPLHF.